The TCR beta chain described here comes from a study of response to subunit inactivated influenza vaccine. Study-wide results and limits: Authors suggested seasonal influenza vaccinations each recruit few new T cells.

A single record per CDR3 protein comes from TCRdb applying MiXCR to the RT-PCR reads. The data show roughly 780,000 distinct CDR3 sequences, less than 20% seen once. Trimming stripped 5 bases from V and 6 bases from J, with 14 bases between. The CDR3 length is 13 residues. The table lists this clonotype with a few counts. Its cognate antigen is unknown. This clonotype originated in a man aged 50 to 59 who received an inactivated influenza vaccine. Sequencing was performed on PBMCs from blood, taken 4 to 6 days after vaccination. The chain uses TRBV12-3 or TRBV12-4 and TRBJ2-7; TRBD1 is a possible D gene (6 bases). In DNA, the CDR3 is TGTGCCAGCAGTGCGCGACAGGTTTCCGAGCAGTACTTC. Its protein is CASSARQVSEQYF.